This entry lists 24 T cell receptor beta chains sequenced from one sample in a study of T cells in Graves' hyperthyroidism and ophthalmopathy. RNA transcripts gave rise to amplified TCR beta CDR3 regions. The HTBI primer set served for first-round RT-PCR of the TCR CDR3. One entry per CDR3 protein results from TCRdb running MiXCR on the multiplex PCR reads. The profile shows 750,000 to 900,000 distinct CDR3 sequences, 38% of them singletons. The source material was blood. All receptors derive from a man between 18 and 35 years old with Graves' hyperthyroidism.

The V call is TRBV7-9, the J call TRBJ1-1; TRBD1 agrees at 7 bases. The germline gives CDR1 SEHNR, CDR2 FQNEAQ (reference sequence). The junction had 6 bases not matched to a gene; V was cut back by 5 bases and J by 9 bases. This CDR3 has 12 amino acids. The CDR3 nucleotides are TGTGCCAGCAGCGGCGTACAGGGGAAAGCTTTCTTT. Residues: CASSGVQGKAFF.

V gene TRBV29-1 combines with J gene TRBJ2-7; D is uncertain. V gave up 4 bases and J gave up 0 bases, with 10 bases separating them. This CDR3 region has 13 residues. Germline assignment: CDR1 SQVTM and CDR2 ANQGSEA. The CDR3 DNA reads TGCAGCGTTGCTGACTTCAACTCCTACGAGCAGTACTTC. It specifies CSVADFNSYEQYF.

The gene calls are TRBV6-2 or TRBV6-3 and TRBJ1-2; TRBD1 might be the D (6 bases). Per germline, CDR1 MNHEY and CDR2 SVGEGT. Trimming left V 0 bases short and J 8 bases short, with 10 bases between. The CDR3 consists of 13 residues. CDR3 region: CASSYSQTGGYTF. CDR3 nucleotides: TGTGCCAGCAGTTACTCCCAGACAGGCGGCTACACCTTC.

J is TRBJ2-5 and V is TRBV6-2 or TRBV6-3; D gene uncertain. V lost 0 bases and J 6 bases, leaving 11 bases between the germline ends. The CDR3 sequence is 14 residues long. From germline, CDR1 is MNHEY and CDR2 SVGEGT. The CDR3 nucleotides read TGTGCCAGCAGTTACTCGACTCCAACCCAGACCCAGTACTTC. The encoded protein is CASSYSTPTQTQYF.

This clonotype came up many times. The chain links TRBV2 to TRBJ2-5; D is undetermined. The CDR3 runs to 10 residues. Trimming cost V 8 bases and J 5 bases, with 6 bases left between them. Germline loops: CDR1 SNHLY, CDR2 FYNNEI. This CDR3 reads CASGWETQYF. Here the CDR3 DNA reads TGTGCCAGCGGGTGGGAGACCCAGTACTTC.

The rearrangement links TRBV6-6 to TRBJ2-5; no clear D. The V end lost 2 bases, the J end lost 5 bases, and 6 bases lay between the germline ends. Germline CDR1 is MNHNY and CDR2 is SVGAGI (reference sequence). This CDR3 comprises 12 residues. In DNA form, the CDR3 reads TGTGCCAGCAGTTACGCTTACGAGACCCAGTACTTC. The encoded protein is CASSYAYETQYF.

The J gene is TRBJ1-1, the V gene TRBV12-3 or TRBV12-4, with 8 bases that match TRBD1. V shed 7 bases and J 4 bases; nucleotides not matched to a gene: 8. The CDR3 runs 14 residues. CDR3 sequence reads: CASILQGVGTEAFF. In DNA, the CDR3 is TGTGCCAGCATCCTACAGGGGGTCGGCACTGAAGCTTTCTTT.

The count of this clonotype is one. This chain connects TRBV18 to TRBJ1-1; TRBD1 matches at 7 bases. The germline V gene encodes CDR1 KGHSH and CDR2 LQKENI. J gave up 0 bases and V 1 base, and 8 bases lay outside the gene matches. This CDR3 contains 17 residues. As DNA, the CDR3 is TGTGCCAGCTCACCACGCGGGACAGTTGCCTTGAACACTGAAGCTTTCTTT. Translating it yields CASSPRGTVALNTEAFF. Variable domain in full (rest from reference TRBV18 and TRBJ1-1): NAGVMQNPRHLVRRRGQEARLRCSPMKGHSHVYWYRQLPEEGLKFMVYLQKENIIDESGMPKERFSAEFPKEGPSILRIQQVVRGDSAAYFCASSPRGTVALNTEAFFGQGTRLTVV.

A remark on this clonotype: A junction end diverges from the germline sequence, so it may reflect a read error. This chain connects TRBV10-3 to TRBJ2-7; D may be TRBD2 (5 bases). CDR1 is ENHRY and CDR2 is SYGVKD in the germline V gene. There are 13 residues in the CDR3. DNA for the CDR3: TGTGCCAGCAGTACAAGACTATCCTACGAGCAGTACTTC. This gives the protein CASSTRLSYEQYF.

Ten or more counts support this clonotype. The V call is TRBV24-1, the J call TRBJ2-5; D unclear. Germline CDR1 and CDR2: KGHDR and SFDVKD. The CDR3 extends over 12 amino acids. V shed 5 bases and J shed 5 bases, with 8 bases lying between them. CDR3 in amino acids: CATSGNGETQYF. The CDR3 DNA sequence: TGTGCCACCAGTGGGAATGGGGAGACCCAGTACTTC.

This clonotype was counted ten times or more. This chain uses TRBV12-3 or TRBV12-4 with TRBJ2-5; TRBD1 matches 8 bases. The CDR3 is 14 residues long. Trimming cost V 5 bases and J 7 bases; bases outside gene matches: 9. CDR3 nucleotides: TGTGCCAGCAGTCCCGGACAGGGTAGGGGGACCCAGTACTTC. Encoded protein: CASSPGQGRGTQYF.

The chain recombines TRBV5-1 with TRBJ1-4, with TRBD1 identical over 9 bases. Looked up from germline, CDR1 is SGHRS and CDR2 is YFSETQ. J gave up 10 bases and V 3 bases, and 13 bases lay outside the gene matches. The CDR3 sequence is 16 residues long. In DNA, the CDR3 is TGCGCCAGCAGCTCCTATGACAGGGGGGCGATCGGAAAACTGTTTTTT. Translated, it gives CASSSYDRGAIGKLFF.

The sample holds a few counts of this clonotype. The chain recombines TRBV4-1 with TRBJ2-5; D is tentatively TRBD1 or TRBD2 (5 bases each). The CDR3 has 15 amino acids. Looked up from germline, CDR1 is MGHRA and CDR2 is YSYEKL. Between the trimmed V and J ends, which lost 6 bases and 0 bases, there was a span of 14 bases. The CDR3 DNA reads as TGCGCCAGCAGTTGGGACGATTCGTACCAAGAGACCCAGTACTTC. Its protein is CASSWDDSYQETQYF.

CDR3 region: CASGSRTGGNTGELFF. The CDR3 nucleotides read TGTGCTAGTGGTTCCAGGACAGGGGGTAACACCGGGGAGCTGTTTTTT. This chain joins TRBV12-5 and TRBJ2-2; 10 positions match TRBD1. With 4 bases clipped from V and 2 bases from J, the junction kept 4 bases outside the gene matches. Germline V gene lookup returns CDR1 LGHNT and CDR2 FRNRAP. The CDR3 covers 16 residues. Based on the CDR3 plus reference TRBV12-5 and TRBJ2-2, the full variable domain is DARVTQTPRHKVTEMGQEVTMRCQPILGHNTVFWYRQTMMQGLELLAYFRNRAPLDDSGMPKDRFSAEMPDATLATLKIQPSEPRDSAVYFCASGSRTGGNTGELFFGEGSRLTVL.

This clonotype was seen ten or more times. The V and J genes are TRBV5-1 and TRBJ1-3; no reliable D call. V lost 4 bases, J lost 1 base, and 9 bases lay in between. Germline CDR1 reads SGHRS; CDR2 reads YFSETQ. This CDR3 comprises 14 residues. DNA for the CDR3: TGCGCCAGCAGCACCGGCCCATCTGGAAACACCATATATTTT. Translation gives CASSTGPSGNTIYF.

As regards this clonotype: This likely stems from a read error, as it lies one base from a far larger clone. CDR3 protein: CASSMRRNTEAFF. DNA of the CDR3: TGTGCCAGCAGCATGAGAAGGAACACTGAAGCTTTCTTT. The genes are TRBV7-2 and TRBJ1-1; D unclear. The CDR3 totals 13 residues. The germline gives CDR1 SGHTA, CDR2 FQGNSA. V gave up 5 bases and J gave up 1 base, with 8 bases separating them.

This clonotype was picked up one time. The V call is TRBV7-2, the J call TRBJ2-7; TRBD2 aligns across 12 bases. Germline V gives CDR1 SGHTA, CDR2 FQGNSA. J gave up 4 bases and V 2 bases, and 12 bases lay outside the gene matches. The CDR3 length is 18 residues. As DNA, the CDR3 is TGTGCCAGCAGCTTAAGTTGGCTAGCGGGAGGGGGAAAGTACGAGCAGTACTTC. Its protein product is CASSLSWLAGGGKYEQYF. Looking up the rest from reference TRBV7-2 and TRBJ2-7 gives the full variable domain: GAGVSQSPSNKVTEKGKDVELRCDPISGHTALYWYRQSLGQGLEFLIYFQGNSAPDKSGLPSDRFSAERTGGSVSTLTIQRTQQEDSAVYLCASSLSWLAGGGKYEQYFGPGTRLTVT.

This rearrangement joins TRBV29-1 to TRBJ1-2; D perhaps matches TRBD1 (6 bases). Germline loops: CDR1 SQVTM, CDR2 ANQGSEA. CDR3 length: 15 amino acids. V was shortened by 2 bases and J by 5 bases, with 18 bases between the two germline ends. CDR3 in amino acids: CSVEPLAGDMYGYTF. Here the CDR3 DNA reads TGCAGCGTTGAACCACTAGCGGGGGACATGTATGGCTACACCTTC.

V usage is TRBV2 and J usage is TRBJ1-2; D not certain. The V gene lost 1 base and the J gene lost 8 bases, with 17 bases spanning the gap. CDR1 and CDR2 (germline): SNHLY, FYNNEI. This CDR3 region has 15 residues. CDR3 sequence: CASSEDRVPNGGYTF. The CDR3, as DNA: TGTGCCAGCAGTGAAGATCGGGTCCCGAATGGAGGCTACACCTTC.

Only a few counts were recorded for this clonotype. The rearrangement joins TRBV5-1 to TRBJ2-5, with no clear D. This CDR3 is 12 amino acids long. Between the trimmed V and J ends, which lost 5 bases and 0 bases, there was a span of 5 bases. Germline lookup yields CDR1 SGHRS and CDR2 YFSETQ. The CDR3 protein is CASRHYQETQYF. The CDR3 nucleotides are TGCGCCAGCAGACACTACCAAGAGACCCAGTACTTC.

This sequence joins TRBV6-1 and TRBJ2-7, with 7 bases matching TRBD2. After removal of 2 bases from V and 4 bases from J, the junction contained 5 bases not matched to a gene. The CDR3 spans 14 residues. Germline CDR1 reads MNHNS; CDR2 reads SASEGT. The CDR3 DNA reads as TGTGCCAGCAGTGAAAGGGAGCGGGATTACGAGCAGTACTTC. This encodes CASSERERDYEQYF.

The V and J genes are TRBV5-1 and TRBJ2-5; 10 bases align to TRBD1. CDR1 is SGHRS and CDR2 is YFSETQ in the germline V gene. With 4 bases clipped from V and 5 bases from J, the junction kept 8 bases outside the gene matches. The CDR3 is 15 amino acids. The CDR3 DNA reads as TGCGCCAGCAGCCATTTGGACAGGGGGTCCGAGACCCAGTACTTC. This encodes CASSHLDRGSETQYF.

The chain combines TRBV19 with TRBJ2-7, with 9 bases fitting TRBD2. The CDR3 covers 15 residues. Trimming at V came to 1 base and at J to 2 bases, leaving 3 bases not matched to a gene. CDR1 is LNHDA and CDR2 is SQIVND in the germline V gene (reference sequence). The CDR3 DNA is TGTGCCAGTAGTATAGCGGCGGGAGGGACCTACGAGCAGTACTTC. Residues: CASSIAAGGTYEQYF.

This clonotype was found many times. The gene calls are TRBV2 and TRBJ1-6, with 8 bases identical to TRBD1. Germline V gives CDR1 SNHLY, CDR2 FYNNEI. J was trimmed by 14 bases and V by 4 bases; bases with no gene match: 13. The CDR3 is made up of 15 amino acids. Written as DNA, the CDR3 is TGTGCCAGCAGTGGAGGTGACAGGGGCCCGGCGACCCTCCACTTT. As protein: CASSGGDRGPATLHF. The full variable domain, rest sourced from reference TRBV2 and TRBJ1-6, is EPEVTQTPSHQVTQMGQEVILRCVPISNHLYFYWYRQILGQKVEFLVSFYNNEISEKSEIFDDQFSVERPDGSNFTLKIRSTKLEDSAMYFCASSGGDRGPATLHFGNGTRLTVT.